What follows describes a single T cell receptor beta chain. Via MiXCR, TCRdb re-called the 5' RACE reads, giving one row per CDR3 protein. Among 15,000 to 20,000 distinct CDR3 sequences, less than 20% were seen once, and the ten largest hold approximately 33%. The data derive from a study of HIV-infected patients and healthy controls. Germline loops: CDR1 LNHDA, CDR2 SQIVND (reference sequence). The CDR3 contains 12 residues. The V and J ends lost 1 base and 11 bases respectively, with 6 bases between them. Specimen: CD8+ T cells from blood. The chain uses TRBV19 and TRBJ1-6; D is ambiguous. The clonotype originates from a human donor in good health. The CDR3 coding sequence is TGTGCCAGTAGTATAGGAGGCGCACCCCTCCACTTT. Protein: CASSIGGAPLHF.